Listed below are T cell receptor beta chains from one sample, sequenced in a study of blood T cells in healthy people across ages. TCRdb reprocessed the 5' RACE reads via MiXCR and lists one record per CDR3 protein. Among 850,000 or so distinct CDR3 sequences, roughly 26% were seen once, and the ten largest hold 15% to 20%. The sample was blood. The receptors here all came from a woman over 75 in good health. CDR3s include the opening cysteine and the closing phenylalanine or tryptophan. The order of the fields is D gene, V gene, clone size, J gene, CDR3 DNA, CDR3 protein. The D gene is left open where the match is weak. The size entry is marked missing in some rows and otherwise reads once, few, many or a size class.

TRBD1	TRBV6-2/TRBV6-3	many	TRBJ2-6	TGTGCCAGCAGTACCCCCGGGACAGGGGCCTCTGGGGCCAACGTCCTGACTTTC	CASSTPGTGASGANVLTF
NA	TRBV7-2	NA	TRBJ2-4	TGTGCCAGCAGCCGGGCCATGACTGAGGAGCAGTACTTC	CASSRAMTEEQYF
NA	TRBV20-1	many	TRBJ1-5	TGCAGTGCTAGCGGACGGCGGAAAGGGAGCAATCAGCCCCAGCATTTT	CSASGRRKGSNQPQHF
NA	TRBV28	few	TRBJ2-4	TGTGCCAGCAGTCCCACGGACAAATCCCGGGGACGGCAGTACTTC	CASSPTDKSRGRQYF
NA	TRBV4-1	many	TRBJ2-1	TGCGCCAGCAGTTGGGGTCAGGGGCGATCCAATGAGCAGTTCTTC	CASSWGQGRSNEQFF
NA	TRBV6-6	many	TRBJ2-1	TGTGCCAGCAGGGACGGACGTTTTCAGGAGTTCTTC	CASRDGRFQEFF
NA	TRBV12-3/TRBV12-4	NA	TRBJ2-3	TGTGCCAGCAGTTTCGGCAGAGCGAGCACAGATGTGGAATATTTT	CASSFGRASTDVEYF
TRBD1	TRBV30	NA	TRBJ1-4	TGTGCCTGGAGTTCCCTTGGACAGGGGGGAGAAAAACTGTTTTTT	CAWSSLGQGGEKLFF
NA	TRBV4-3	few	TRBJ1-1	TGCGCCAGCAGCCAAGTACGGGGAGGAACTGAAGCTTTCTTT	CASSQVRGGTEAFF
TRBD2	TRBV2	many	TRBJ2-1	TGTGCCAATCCCGGGACTAGCGGACACAATGAGCAGTTCTTC	CANPGTSGHNEQFF
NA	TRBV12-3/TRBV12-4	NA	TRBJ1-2	TGTGCCAGCAGTCCCCCCCAGAAGGCCTATGGCTACACCTTC	CASSPPQKAYGYTF
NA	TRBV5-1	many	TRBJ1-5	TGCGCCAGCAGCTTGGCGGGGATGAGCAATCAGCCCCAGCATTTT	CASSLAGMSNQPQHF
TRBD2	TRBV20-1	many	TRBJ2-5	TGCAGTGCTAGGTCCAGCGGGGAGACCCAAGAGACCCAGTACTTC	CSARSSGETQETQYF
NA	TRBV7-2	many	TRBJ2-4	TGTGCCAGCAGCTTACCGGGCATAGCCAAAAACATTCAGTACTTC	CASSLPGIAKNIQYF
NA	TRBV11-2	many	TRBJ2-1	TGTGCCAGCAGCTTAGATCCACTAGCTCGGGATGAGCAGTTCTTC	CASSLDPLARDEQFF
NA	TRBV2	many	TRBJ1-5	TGTGCCAGCGTTGGGGAGGGGAGTCAGCCCCAGCATTTT	CASVGEGSQPQHF
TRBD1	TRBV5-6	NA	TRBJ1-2	TGTGCCAGCAGCGGGGGAATCGGCAGGGGGATGGGCTACACCTTC	CASSGGIGRGMGYTF
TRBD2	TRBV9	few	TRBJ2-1	TGTGCCAGCAGCGGACGAGGTAGCGGGGGGGCCAATGAGCAGTTCTTC	CASSGRGSGGANEQFF
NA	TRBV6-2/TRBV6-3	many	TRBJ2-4	TGTGCCAGCAGTTACTCAGCGAGTAGTGGCATTCAGTACTTC	CASSYSASSGIQYF
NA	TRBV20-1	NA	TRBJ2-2	TGCAGTGCCCGGGCGACCGGGGAGCTGTTTTTT	CSARATGELFF
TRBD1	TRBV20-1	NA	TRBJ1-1	TGCAGTGCTTGGACAGGCCACACTGAAGCTTTCTTT	CSAWTGHTEAFF
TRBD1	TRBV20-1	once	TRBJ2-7	TGCAGTGCTAGGGCAACCGGGACAGGGGGGAACGAGCAGTACTTC	CSARATGTGGNEQYF
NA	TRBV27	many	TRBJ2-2	TGTGCCAGCAGTTCATTGGTGGGGGCAAGCACCGGGGAGCTGTTTTTT	CASSSLVGASTGELFF
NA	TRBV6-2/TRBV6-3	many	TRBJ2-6	TGTGCCAGCAGTTACGCGGTGGGGGGGGCCAACGTCCTGACTTTC	CASSYAVGGANVLTF
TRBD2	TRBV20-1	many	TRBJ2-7	TGCAGTGCTCAACTAGCGGGGGGGCTCTACGAGCAGTACTTC	CSAQLAGGLYEQYF
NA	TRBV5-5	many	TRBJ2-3	TGTGCCAGCAGATGGGGACCGCTCCCCACAGATACGCAGTATTTT	CASRWGPLPTDTQYF
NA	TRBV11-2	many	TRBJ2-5	TGTGCCAGCAGCTTAGATCGGAAGCAGTACTTC	CASSLDRKQYF
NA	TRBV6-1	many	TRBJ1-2	TGTGCCAGCAGTGAGTCCCAGGGAAACTATGGCTACACCTTC	CASSESQGNYGYTF
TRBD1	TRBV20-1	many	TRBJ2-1	TGCAGTGCTAGAGAGGGACAGGGCACTTACAATGAGCAGTTCTTC	CSAREGQGTYNEQFF
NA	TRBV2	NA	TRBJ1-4	TGTGCCACCGGTACAGGGAAGGGGAATGAAAAACTGTTTTTT	CATGTGKGNEKLFF
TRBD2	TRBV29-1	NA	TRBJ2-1	TGCAGCGTTTTGCTGGGCGGGAGCTCCTACAATGAGCAGTTCTTC	CSVLLGGSSYNEQFF
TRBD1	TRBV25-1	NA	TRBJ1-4	TGTGCCAGCAGTGACGCAGGGACAGGGAATGAAAAACTGTTTTTT	CASSDAGTGNEKLFF
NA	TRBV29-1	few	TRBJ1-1	TGCGCAGCGGGGAACACTGAAGCTTTCTTT	CAAGNTEAFF
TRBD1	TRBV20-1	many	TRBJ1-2	TGCAGTGCTAGTTCCCCCGGGACAGGGTTCTATGGCTACACCTTC	CSASSPGTGFYGYTF
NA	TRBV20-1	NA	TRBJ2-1	TGCAGTGCCGAAGACAGGTCGGGTCCCAATGAGCAGTTCTTC	CSAEDRSGPNEQFF
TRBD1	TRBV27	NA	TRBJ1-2	TGTGCCAGCAGTACCCGACAGGGGACCTATGGCTACACCTTC	CASSTRQGTYGYTF
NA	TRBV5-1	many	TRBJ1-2	TGCGCCAGCAGCCGGGACTTCATGGGCTATGGCTACACCTTC	CASSRDFMGYGYTF
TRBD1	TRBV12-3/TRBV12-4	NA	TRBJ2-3	TGTGCCAGCAGTTTAGGCCTCCCGCCAGGGACAGATGCGGAGTATTTT	CASSLGLPPGTDAEYF
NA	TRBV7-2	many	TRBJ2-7	TGTGCCAGCAGCTCCAGGAAAGGTACCTACGAGCAGTACTTC	CASSSRKGTYEQYF
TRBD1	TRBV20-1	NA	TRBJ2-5	TGCAGTGCTAGGAGGGATACAGGGGGAGAGACCCAGTACTTC	CSARRDTGGETQYF
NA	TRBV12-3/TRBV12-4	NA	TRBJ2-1	TGTGCCAGCAGTTTGGCTCGGGGGTTTAATGAGCAGTTCTTC	CASSLARGFNEQFF
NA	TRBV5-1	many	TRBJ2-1	TGTGCCAGCAGCCTCCGGGATTACAATGAGCAGTTCTTC	CASSLRDYNEQFF
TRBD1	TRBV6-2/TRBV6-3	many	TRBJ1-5	TGTGCCAGCAGTCGGTCCGGGACAGGGCTAGATCAGCCCCAGCATTTT	CASSRSGTGLDQPQHF
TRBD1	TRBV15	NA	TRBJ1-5	TGTGCCACCAGCGGGGGACAGGCAAACAATCAGCCCCAGCATTTT	CATSGGQANNQPQHF